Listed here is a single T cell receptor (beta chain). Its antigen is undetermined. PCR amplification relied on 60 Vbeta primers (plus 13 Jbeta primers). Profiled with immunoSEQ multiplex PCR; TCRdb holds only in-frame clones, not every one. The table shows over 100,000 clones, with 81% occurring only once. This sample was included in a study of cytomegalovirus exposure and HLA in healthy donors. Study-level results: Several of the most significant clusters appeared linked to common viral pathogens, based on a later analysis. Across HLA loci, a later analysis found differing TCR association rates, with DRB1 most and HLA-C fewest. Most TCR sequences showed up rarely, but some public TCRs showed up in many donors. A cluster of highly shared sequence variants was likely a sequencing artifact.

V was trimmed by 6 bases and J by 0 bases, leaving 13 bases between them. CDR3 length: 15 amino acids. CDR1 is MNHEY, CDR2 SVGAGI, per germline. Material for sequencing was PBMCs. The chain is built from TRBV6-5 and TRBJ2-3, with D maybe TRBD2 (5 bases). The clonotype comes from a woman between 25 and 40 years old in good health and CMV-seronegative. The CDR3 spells CASRSPGESTDTQYF. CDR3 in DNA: TGTGCCAGCAGATCACCCGGGGAAAGCACAGATACGCAGTATTTT.